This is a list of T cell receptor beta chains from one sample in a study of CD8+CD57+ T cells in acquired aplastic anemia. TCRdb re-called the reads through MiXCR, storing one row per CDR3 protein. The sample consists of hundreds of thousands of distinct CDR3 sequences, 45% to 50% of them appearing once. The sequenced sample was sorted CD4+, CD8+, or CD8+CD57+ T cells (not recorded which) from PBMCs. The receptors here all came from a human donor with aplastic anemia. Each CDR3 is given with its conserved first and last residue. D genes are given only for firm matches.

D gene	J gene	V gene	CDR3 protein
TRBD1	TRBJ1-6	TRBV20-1	CSARDPGQGNHSPLHF
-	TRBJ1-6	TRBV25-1	CASTHDRGGAASPLHF
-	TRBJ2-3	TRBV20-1	CSAPIRTDTQYF
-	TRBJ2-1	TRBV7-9	CASSPGTPRGEQFF
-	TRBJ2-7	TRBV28	CASSLNGQVGHEQYF
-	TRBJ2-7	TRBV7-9	CASSLYRTPEREQYF
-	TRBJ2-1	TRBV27	CASSLRPTDEQFF
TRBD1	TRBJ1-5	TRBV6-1	CASSYDRDRNQPQHF
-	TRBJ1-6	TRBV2	CASKGEGSPLHF
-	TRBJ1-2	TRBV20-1	CSARDHASQGYTF
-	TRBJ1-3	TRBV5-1	CASSLAVGGNTIYF
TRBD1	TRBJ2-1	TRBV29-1	CSVEPGQGVGEQFF
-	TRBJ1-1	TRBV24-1	CATSDQQGKEAFF